A selection of T cell receptor beta chains follows, all from one sample in a study of T cell repertoires in cytomegalovirus infection. Their recognized antigens are unknown. TCRdb passed the reads through MiXCR, listing each CDR3 protein once. This table holds 900,000 to 950,000 distinct CDR3 sequences, 30% to 40% found once. The source material was cultured CD8+ T cells from PBMCs, sampled from culture after CMV antigen stimulation. The receptors come from a human donor in good health (CMV status not recorded). Some clones in this sample may be carry-over from other donors' samples. Each CDR3 is given with its conserved first and last residue. Each record gives: V gene, CDR3 protein.

TRBV7-9,CASILPSGANVLTF
TRBV7-9,CASSHGQGANEQFF
TRBV6-2/TRBV6-3,CATLAARLTEAFF
TRBV7-9,CASSELRGGGNTEAFF
TRBV2,CASSEEQGADKGYTF
TRBV14,CANSQKGHRVDTDTQYF
TRBV7-9,CASSSSTALSSGANVLTF
TRBV6-6,CASRESGDYEQYF
TRBV7-9,CASSALRLARVGSGSYNEQFF
TRBV25-1,CASSEEGQPQYYNSPLHF
TRBV7-2,CASRGPAYEQYF
TRBV12-3/TRBV12-4,CASSFRERPLGRTNEKLFF
TRBV2,CASNPGPGNNSPLHF
TRBV6-1,CASSESGANEQFF
TRBV18,CASSFGQSSTDTQYF
TRBV9,CASSVTGRAGNTIYF
TRBV12-3/TRBV12-4,CAISSGGTYEQYF
TRBV5-6,CASSWGGPMLPYNEQFF
TRBV6-5,CASTLNGGLASETQYF
TRBV27,CASSFAGGSTDTQYF
TRBV28,CASSLGPGGINEQYF
TRBV19,CASTGVAGAETQYF
TRBV19,CASAHALSYEQYF
TRBV7-9,CASSFLMTSGALNEQFF
TRBV6-1,CASRIAGEDFF
TRBV19,CASSRERVVLDEQFF
TRBV27,CASSAGRPNTGELFF
TRBV15,CATQGQGTGELFF
TRBV25-1,CASMGPYEQYF
TRBV7-8,CASSSGQPYGYTF
TRBV27,CASSLSRPDTQYF
TRBV7-9,CASSLAVAGNIQYF
TRBV7-6,CASSLYNRGRTDTQYF
TRBV2,CASNEGTYGYTF
TRBV14,CASSQAGGLYEQYF
TRBV7-9,CASSLEGEIYGYTF
TRBV6-1,CASRKRGTDYNEQFF
TRBV7-8,CASSLSTGAGNQPQHF
TRBV7-3,CASSLIGGQETQYF
TRBV12-3/TRBV12-4,CASSFIRGDGAGEYGYTF
TRBV15,CATSRGQGPNTEAFF
TRBV12-3/TRBV12-4,CASSLAESGELFF
TRBV5-5,CASSLGTGVLSKQYF
TRBV25-1,CASSARTGEKSKETQYF
TRBV29-1,CSVEGLENTGELFF
TRBV20-1,CSARDTFVGNTEAFF
TRBV9,CASSPWSGATNEQFF
TRBV3-1,CASSQAGPGSLAKNIQYF
TRBV12-3/TRBV12-4,CASSLRGGGFQPQHF
TRBV27,CASSLLSGAISYEQYF
TRBV29-1,CSVEEGGTLLPYNEQFF
TRBV6-6,CASQATGTLQETQYF
TRBV19,CASTVQGSAEAFF
TRBV11-3,CASSLSGAQGNEQFF
TRBV27,CASSSPGAGLDEQFF